The next 14 T cell receptor beta chains were all read from a single sample in a study of response to subunit inactivated influenza vaccine. TCRdb analysed the RT-PCR reads with MiXCR anew, one entry per CDR3 protein. The table lists fewer than 550,000 distinct CDR3 sequences, roughly 23% of them singletons. Specimen: CD4+ T cells sorted from PBMCs, collected 4 to 6 days after vaccination. These receptors originate from a man aged 50 or older who received an inactivated influenza vaccine.

The sample holds a few counts of this clonotype. The rearrangement joins TRBV7-2 to TRBJ2-1; TRBD2 is a possible D gene (6 bases). In germline, CDR1 is SGHTA, CDR2 FQGNSA. The ends were cut back, 1 base at V and 7 bases at J, with 17 bases in the middle. The CDR3 length is 16 residues. DNA of the CDR3: TGTGCCAGCAGCTTAGTCGTAAGCGGGTTTGGGAATGAGCAGTTCTTC. This encodes CASSLVVSGFGNEQFF.

The sample holds many counts of this clonotype. The V call is TRBV4-2, the J call TRBJ1-5, with a possible D match to TRBD1 (5 bases). CDR1 LGHNA and CDR2 YNFKEQ come from the germline V gene. V was trimmed by 2 bases and J by 6 bases, leaving 20 bases between them. This CDR3 has 17 amino acids. The CDR3 is CASSQSPGSGGSQPQHF. CDR3 coding DNA: TGTGCCAGCAGCCAATCCCCCGGGAGCGGGGGAAGTCAGCCCCAGCATTTT.

V gene TRBV29-1 combines with J gene TRBJ2-1; D not certain. Trimming left V 6 bases short and J 6 bases short, with 6 bases between. Germline lookup yields CDR1 SQVTM and CDR2 ANQGSEA. The CDR3 contains 10 residues. CDR3 DNA sequence: TGCAGCGTCCAAATCAATGAGCAGTTCTTC. Amino acids: CSVQINEQFF.

This clonotype occurred a few times. The gene calls are TRBV11-2 and TRBJ2-2, with D possibly matching TRBD1 (6 bases). V was pared by 0 bases and J by 6 bases, with 20 bases between. The CDR3 length is 18 residues. Germline CDR1 SGHAT, CDR2 FQNNGV. Here the CDR3 DNA reads TGTGCCAGCAGCTTAGATCTGGGGGCGCGTAGAGGCGCCGGGGAGCTGTTTTTT. This sequence encodes CASSLDLGARRGAGELFF.

The CDR3 loop is CSAPGSEEQYF. The CDR3 nucleotides read TGCAGTGCCCCGGGGAGTGAGGAGCAGTACTTC. This chain uses TRBV20-1 with TRBJ2-7, with a weak D call TRBD2 (5 bases). V lost 6 bases and J lost 7, with 13 bases in between. CDR3 length: 11 amino acids. Germline CDR1 DFQATT, CDR2 SNEGSKA (reference sequence).

This clonotype was detected a few times. The V gene is TRBV5-1, the J gene TRBJ2-7, with 10 positions matching TRBD1. The length of the CDR3 is 17 residues. The germline V gene has CDR1 SGHRS and CDR2 YFSETQ. V lost 5 bases and J lost 2; bases outside the gene matches: 13. CDR3 sequence (DNA): TGCGCCAGCAGTGCAGACTTTGGGACAGGGGTCCCCTACGAGCAGTACTTC. This gives the protein CASSADFGTGVPYEQYF.

V is TRBV5-1 and J is TRBJ2-3; possible D gene TRBD1, 6 bases. Per germline, CDR1 SGHRS and CDR2 YFSETQ. Trimming took 4 bases from V and 0 from J, leaving 9 bases between them. The CDR3 length is 14 residues. Here the CDR3 DNA reads TGCGCCAGCAGCGAGGACAGAAGCACAGATACGCAGTATTTT. Amino acid sequence: CASSEDRSTDTQYF.

This clonotype showed up many times. The gene calls are TRBV6-1 and TRBJ2-2; D is unresolved. This CDR3 is built from 13 residues. The V end lost 7 bases, the J end lost 5 bases, and 11 bases lay between the germline ends. Germline loops: CDR1 MNHNS, CDR2 SASEGT. This chain's CDR3 is CASIAEKTGELFF. The CDR3 DNA reads TGTGCCAGCATTGCGGAGAAAACCGGGGAGCTGTTTTTT.

A few counts support this clonotype. The rearrangement links TRBV6-1 to TRBJ2-7, with a weak D call TRBD2 (6 bases). Germline V gene sequence: CDR1 MNHNS, CDR2 SASEGT. V was shortened by 5 bases and J by 2 bases, with 13 bases between the two germline ends. CDR3 length equals 14 residues. The CDR3 DNA is TGTGCCAGCAGTCCCATTGGAGGGGCCTACGAGCAGTACTTC. Residues: CASSPIGGAYEQYF.

This clonotype occurred a few times. The DNA for the CDR3 is TGTGCCAGCAGCTCCGTCCAGACTAATGAAAAACTGTTTTTT. Protein sequence: CASSSVQTNEKLFF. The J gene is TRBJ1-4, the V gene TRBV7-9; D unclear. Germline lookup yields CDR1 SEHNR and CDR2 FQNEAQ (reference sequence). The germline V and J ends were trimmed by 4 bases and 2 bases, with 8 bases remaining between them. This CDR3 is built from 14 residues.

The chain's CDR3 is CASSLSGRDTQYF. CDR3 sequence (DNA): TGTGCCAGCAGCTTATCCGGTAGGGATACGCAGTATTTT. The chain combines TRBV7-3 with TRBJ2-3; D is unclear. This CDR3 has 13 amino acids. CDR1 and CDR2 (germline): SGHTA, FQGTGA. Trimming took 2 bases from V and 6 from J, leaving 9 bases between them.

In this sample, this clonotype turned up a few times. This chain uses TRBV12-3 or TRBV12-4 with TRBJ2-5; 10 nucleotides align to TRBD1. Unmatched junction bases numbered 11, after V lost 5 bases and J lost 5 bases. CDR3 length: 16 amino acids. This chain's CDR3 is CASSPAGTGVFETQYF. Here the CDR3 DNA reads TGTGCCAGCAGTCCTGCCGGGACAGGGGTGTTCGAGACCCAGTACTTC.

Only a few counts were recorded for this clonotype. For the CDR3, the DNA is TGTGCCAGCAGCTTTAGGGGACAAAGAAGTACCGGGGAGCTGTTTTTT. This sequence encodes CASSFRGQRSTGELFF. This chain connects TRBV11-1 to TRBJ2-2; weak D call: TRBD1 (6 bases). This CDR3 comprises 16 residues. V was shortened by 3 bases and J by 5 bases, with 16 bases between the two germline ends. Germline-derived CDR1 and CDR2 are SGHAT and FQDESV (reference sequence). Based on the CDR3 plus reference TRBV11-1 and TRBJ2-2, the full variable domain is EAEVAQSPRYKITEKSQAVAFWCDPISGHATLYWYRQILGQGPELLVQFQDESVVDDSQLPKDRFSAERLKGVDSTLKIQPAELGDSAMYLCASSFRGQRSTGELFFGEGSRLTVL.

The chain has TRBV27 and TRBJ2-4; D is perhaps TRBD1 (5 bases). The CDR3 runs 14 residues. Germline V gene lookup returns CDR1 MNHEY and CDR2 SMNVEV (reference sequence). Trimming took 3 bases from V and 7 from J, leaving 13 bases between them. The CDR3 coding sequence is TGTGCCAGCAGTTTCGTTGCAGGGCTGAACATTCAGTACTTC. Protein: CASSFVAGLNIQYF.